The clone carrying this T cell receptor (beta chain) was observed a few times. As yet, its antigen is unknown. TCRdb re-called the 5' RACE reads through MiXCR, storing one row per CDR3 protein. The sample carries 650,000 to 800,000 distinct CDR3 sequences, 8.6% recorded once. Healthy Caucasian donors formed the entire cohort. Germline-derived CDR1 and CDR2 are MDHEN and SYDVKM. V lost 4 bases and J 2 bases, leaving 9 bases between the germline ends. This CDR3 has 13 residues. The data originate from a study of identical twins. Overall study findings and caveats: In beta out-of-frame sequences, the excess sharing between twins was weaker. There is a chance that invariant MAIT and iNKT cells partially muddied zero-insertion analyses. Fewer insertions characterized abundant cord blood beta clonotypes, whereas memory repertoires showed none.

These records were also assigned to another study, of yellow fever vaccine responses in identical twins.

This chain links TRBV28 with TRBJ2-7; D ambiguous. Source material: PBMCs. This receptor was taken from a woman aged 18-29 years in good health. CDR3 sequence (DNA): TGTGCCAGCAGTTCCAGGAATCCCTACGAGCAGTACTTC. Translation gives CASSSRNPYEQYF.